This T cell receptor beta chain is drawn from a study of CD8+ T cells in alopecia areata. Study-wide findings and caveats: Especially in alopecia totalis/universalis, lesional scalp showed greater clonality than normal scalp did.

The CDR3 runs 14 residues. Germline V gives CDR1 MGHRA, CDR2 YSYEKL. V was cut by 1 base and J by 5 bases, with 11 bases left in between. RNA extraction was followed by reverse transcription into cDNA, which acted as the sequencing template. Repertoires were generated with immunoSEQ multiplex PCR, while TCRdb's copy carries only in-frame clones and drops some. This table holds 150,000 to 200,000 clones, roughly 65% found once. As regards this clone: The antigen is undetermined.

Sample treatment: oral pan-JAK inhibitor, 5-10 mg twice daily. Alopecia areata patients had lesional scalp punch biopsies and peripheral blood taken from them. PBMCs, the starting material, were the source of sorted CD4+ and CD8+ T cells. The sequence was obtained from a human donor with alopecia areata. This chain links TRBV4-1 with TRBJ2-5; D might be TRBD1 or TRBD2, each matching 5 bases. The sample consisted of CD4+ T cells sorted from blood, taken at week 4, from a patient treated with tofacitinib. The CDR3 bases are TGCGCCAGCAGCCAAGCCTCAGGGACGGAGACCCAGTACTTC. Its protein product is CASSQASGTETQYF.